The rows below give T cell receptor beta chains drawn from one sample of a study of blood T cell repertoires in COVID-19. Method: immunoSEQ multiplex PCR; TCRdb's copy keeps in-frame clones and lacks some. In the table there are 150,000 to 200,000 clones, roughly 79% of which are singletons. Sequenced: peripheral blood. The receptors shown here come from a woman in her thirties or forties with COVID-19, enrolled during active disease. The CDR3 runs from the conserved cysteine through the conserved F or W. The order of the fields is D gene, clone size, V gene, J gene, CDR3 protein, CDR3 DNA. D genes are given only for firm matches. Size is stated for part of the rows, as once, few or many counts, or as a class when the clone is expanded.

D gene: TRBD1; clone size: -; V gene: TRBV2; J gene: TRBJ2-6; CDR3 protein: CASRARQGWANVLTF; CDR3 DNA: TGTGCCAGCAGAGCCAGACAGGGGTGGGCCAACGTCCTGACTTTC
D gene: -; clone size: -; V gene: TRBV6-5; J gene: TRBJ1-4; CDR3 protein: CASSYVLSGKLFF; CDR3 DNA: TGTGCCAGCAGTTACGTACTCAGCGGAAAACTGTTTTTT
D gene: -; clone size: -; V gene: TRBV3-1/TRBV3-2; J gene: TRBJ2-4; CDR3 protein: CASSQETGIKNIQYF; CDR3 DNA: TGTGCCAGCAGCCAAGAGACAGGAATCAAAAACATTCAGTACTTC
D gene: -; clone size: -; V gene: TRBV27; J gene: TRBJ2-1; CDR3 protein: CASRSNRETTYNEQFF; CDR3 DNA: TGTGCCAGCAGATCAAACAGGGAAACCACTTACAATGAGCAGTTCTTC
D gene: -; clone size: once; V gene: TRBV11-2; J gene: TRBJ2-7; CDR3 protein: CASSRGEGSEEQYF; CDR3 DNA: TGTGCCAGCAGCCGGGGAGAGGGATCTGAGGAGCAGTACTTC
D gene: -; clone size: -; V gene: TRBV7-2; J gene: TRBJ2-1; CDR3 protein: CASSYRDSRNEQFF; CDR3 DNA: TGTGCCAGCAGCTACCGGGACTCACGCAATGAGCAGTTCTTC
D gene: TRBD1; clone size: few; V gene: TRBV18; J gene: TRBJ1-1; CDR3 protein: CASSSVERGTAPSAFF; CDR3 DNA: TGTGCCAGCTCATCAGTTGAAAGAGGGACAGCCCCTTCGGCTTTCTTT
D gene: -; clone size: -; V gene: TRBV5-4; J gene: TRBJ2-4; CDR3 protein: CASSLGGGQGKNIQYF; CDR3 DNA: TGTGCCAGCAGCTTGGGCGGTGGGCAGGGCAAAAACATTCAGTACTTC
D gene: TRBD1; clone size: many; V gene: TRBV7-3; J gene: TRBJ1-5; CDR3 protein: CASSLTHRGRRDQPQHF; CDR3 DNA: TGTGCCAGCAGCTTAACCCACAGGGGGCGGAGAGATCAGCCCCAGCATTTT
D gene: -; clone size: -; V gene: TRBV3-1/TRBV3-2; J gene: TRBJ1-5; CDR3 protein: CASSQAGQLSNQPQHF; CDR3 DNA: TGTGCCAGCAGCCAGGCTGGACAGCTTAGCAATCAGCCCCAGCATTTT
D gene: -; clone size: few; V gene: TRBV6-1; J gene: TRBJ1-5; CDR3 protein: CASSEDLGRPIQPQHF; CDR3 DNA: TGTGCCAGCAGTGAAGATTTAGGGAGACCTATCCAGCCCCAGCATTTT
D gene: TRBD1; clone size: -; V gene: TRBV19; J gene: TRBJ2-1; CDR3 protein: CASSEQGANNEQFF; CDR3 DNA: TGTGCCAGTAGTGAGCAGGGGGCGAACAATGAGCAGTTCTTC
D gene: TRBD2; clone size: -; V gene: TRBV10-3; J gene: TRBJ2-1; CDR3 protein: CAISVSAGVWDEQFF; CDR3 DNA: TGTGCCATCAGTGTCTCGGCGGGAGTCTGGGATGAGCAGTTCTTC
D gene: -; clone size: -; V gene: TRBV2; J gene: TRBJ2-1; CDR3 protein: CASNSRDGPYNEQFF; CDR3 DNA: TGTGCCAGCAATTCGCGGGACGGACCGTACAATGAGCAGTTCTTC
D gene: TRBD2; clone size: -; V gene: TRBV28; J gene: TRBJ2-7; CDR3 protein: CASYNVAGHGEQYF; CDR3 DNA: TGTGCCAGCTACAATGTAGCGGGCCATGGCGAGCAGTACTTC
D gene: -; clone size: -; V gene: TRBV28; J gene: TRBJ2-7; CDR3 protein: CASSPLGEESEQYF; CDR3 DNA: TGTGCCAGCAGCCCCCTCGGGGAGGAGAGCGAGCAGTACTTC